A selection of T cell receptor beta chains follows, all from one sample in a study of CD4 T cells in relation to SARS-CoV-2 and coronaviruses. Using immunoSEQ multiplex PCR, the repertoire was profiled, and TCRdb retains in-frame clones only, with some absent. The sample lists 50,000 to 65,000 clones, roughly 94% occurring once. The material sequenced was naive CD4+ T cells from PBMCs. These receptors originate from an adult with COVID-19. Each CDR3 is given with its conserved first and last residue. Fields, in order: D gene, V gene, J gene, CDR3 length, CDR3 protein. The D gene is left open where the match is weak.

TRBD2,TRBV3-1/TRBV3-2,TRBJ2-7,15,CASSQSSGRNYEQYF
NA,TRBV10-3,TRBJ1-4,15,CAISESLGAGEKLFF
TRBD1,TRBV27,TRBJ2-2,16,CASSLSSGTGNGELFF
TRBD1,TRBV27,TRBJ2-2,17,CASSLRPQGANTGELFF
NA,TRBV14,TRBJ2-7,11,CASSQGGEQYF
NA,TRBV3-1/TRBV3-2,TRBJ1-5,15,CASSQGSGSNQPQHF
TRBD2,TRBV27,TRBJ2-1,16,CASSLIASSGRNEQFF
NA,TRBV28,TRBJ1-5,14,CASSLPLSNQPQHF
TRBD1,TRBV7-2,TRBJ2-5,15,CASSLGQGLLETQYF
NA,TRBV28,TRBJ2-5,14,CASSPRTPPLAQYF
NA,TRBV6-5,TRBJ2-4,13,CASSYGASGVQYF
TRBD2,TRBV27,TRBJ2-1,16,CASSERSGRAYNEQFF
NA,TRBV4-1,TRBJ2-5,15,CASSQDRAAQETQYF
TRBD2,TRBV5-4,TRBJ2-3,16,CASSLVILAGTDTQYF
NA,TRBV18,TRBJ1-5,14,CASSPAGSNQPQHF
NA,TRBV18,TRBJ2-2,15,CASSAPTPNTGELFF
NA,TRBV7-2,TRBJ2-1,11,CASSLVNEQFF
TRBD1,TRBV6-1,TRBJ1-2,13,CASSEGQGLGYTF
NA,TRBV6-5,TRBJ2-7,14,CATAPYPGLYEQYF
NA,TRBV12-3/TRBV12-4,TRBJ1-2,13,CASTADLSAFYTF
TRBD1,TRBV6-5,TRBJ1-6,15,CASSFRDRGDSPLHF
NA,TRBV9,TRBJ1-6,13,CASSENANSPLHF
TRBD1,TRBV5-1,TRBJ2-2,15,CASSYSGTGNGELFF
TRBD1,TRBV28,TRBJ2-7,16,CASSLGQGATFDEQYF
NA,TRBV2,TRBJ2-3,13,CASSEGVVDTQYF
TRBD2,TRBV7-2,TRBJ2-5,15,CASRGSSGRDGTQYF
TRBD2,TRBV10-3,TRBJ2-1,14,CAISGLAGGDEQFF
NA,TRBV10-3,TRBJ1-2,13,CAISESGSHGYTF
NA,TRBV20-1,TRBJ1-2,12,CSASAYNYGYTF
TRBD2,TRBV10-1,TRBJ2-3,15,CASSGTSGYSDTQYF
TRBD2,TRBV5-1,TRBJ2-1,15,CASSGTSGSYNEQFF
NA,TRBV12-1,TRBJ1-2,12,CASSFDRSCYTF
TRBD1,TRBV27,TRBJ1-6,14,CASSPGTGNSPLHF
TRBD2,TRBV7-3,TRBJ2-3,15,CASSLLAGGRDTQYF
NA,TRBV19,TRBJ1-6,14,CASSVTAGNSPLHF
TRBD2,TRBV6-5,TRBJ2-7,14,CASSRGSTGYEQYF
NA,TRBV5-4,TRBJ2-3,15,CASSLGETRTDTQYF
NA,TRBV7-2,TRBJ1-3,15,CASSFGQGAGNTIYF
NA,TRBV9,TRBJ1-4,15,CASSRATVGGEKLFF
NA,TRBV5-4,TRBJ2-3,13,CATRTVRTDTQYF
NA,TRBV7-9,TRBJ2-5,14,CASSLGWREETQYF
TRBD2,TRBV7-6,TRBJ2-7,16,CASSLVQLAGAGEQYF
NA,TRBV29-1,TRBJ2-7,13,CSVAPLRVHEQYF
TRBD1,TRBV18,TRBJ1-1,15,CASSLSGTGVNEAFF
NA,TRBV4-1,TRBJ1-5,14,CASSQARSNQPQHF
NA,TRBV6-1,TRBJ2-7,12,CASSRNPYEQYF
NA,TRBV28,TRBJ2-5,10,CASSQETQYF
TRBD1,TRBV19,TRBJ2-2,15,CASSIGTANTGELFF
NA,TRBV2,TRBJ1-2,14,CASSEQALGHGYTF
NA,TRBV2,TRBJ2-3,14,CASSERRVPDTQYF
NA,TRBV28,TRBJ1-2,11,CASTSRGGYTF
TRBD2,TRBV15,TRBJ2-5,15,CATSRGGGGQETQYF
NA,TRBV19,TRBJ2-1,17,CASSISPPGSSYNEQFF
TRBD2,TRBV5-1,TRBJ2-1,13,CASSLVLAGEQFF
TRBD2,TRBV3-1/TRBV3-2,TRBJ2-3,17,CASSQASGRRAQTTQYF